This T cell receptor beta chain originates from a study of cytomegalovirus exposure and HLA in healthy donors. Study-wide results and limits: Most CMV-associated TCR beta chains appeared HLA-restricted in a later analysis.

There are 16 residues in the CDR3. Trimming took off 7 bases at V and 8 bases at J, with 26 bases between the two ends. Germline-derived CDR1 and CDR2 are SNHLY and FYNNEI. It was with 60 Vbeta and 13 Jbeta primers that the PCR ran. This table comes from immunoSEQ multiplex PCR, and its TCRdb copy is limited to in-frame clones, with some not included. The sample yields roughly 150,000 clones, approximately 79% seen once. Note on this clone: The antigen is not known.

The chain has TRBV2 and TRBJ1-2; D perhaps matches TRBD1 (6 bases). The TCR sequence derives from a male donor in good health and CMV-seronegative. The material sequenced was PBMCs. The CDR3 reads CASTQTGAGESGGYTF. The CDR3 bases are TGTGCCAGCACCCAAACCGGGGCAGGGGAATCGGGAGGCTACACCTTC.